This T cell receptor beta chain was recovered during a study of CD8 T cells in ankylosing spondylitis (dated by TCRdb to the late 2010s). General notes on the study: The study profiled T cell receptor beta repertoires in healthy donors and ankylosing spondylitis patients to find disease-linked TCR variants. The full study cohort was made up of 25 ankylosing spondylitis patients and more than 90 healthy donors. Samples of peripheral blood were taken, and for ankylosing spondylitis patients, synovial fluid was collected as well.

The research as a whole found: Some TCR beta motif variants had previously been reported in synovial fluid and blood of reactive arthritis patients, which suggested common disease-initiation mechanisms. A TCR beta motif of about 8 highly homologous amino acid variants appeared characteristic of blood from ankylosing spondylitis patients. Significant enrichment of the disease-linked clones was reported in matched synovial fluid samples from ankylosing spondylitis patients. The disease-linked clones had a CD8+ phenotype and were found at relatively low frequencies in peripheral blood.

The CDR3 sequence holds 16 residues, the cysteine and phenylalanine included. Only CDR3 DNA is held: 48 bases, read in frame from base 1. Taken from the germline V gene, the CDR1 and CDR2 loops are MRHNA and SNTAGT. V is clipped by 10 bases and J by 5 bases, and the sequence between their germline boundaries is 26 bases long. As concerns this clonotype: The specificity of this receptor is unknown. The sample holds no much larger clone one base away, and base qualities are not on file.

Sequencer: Illumina HiSeq 2500. Quantitative 5'-RACE with molecular barcodes was used to prepare TCR beta libraries. Per the source publication's procedure: A new computational method based on a probabilistic model of VDJ rearrangement was used to identify disease-linked TCR variants. The public reads were reprocessed in TCRdb via fastp at Q25 and MiXCR, keeping in-frame beta chains. Rows are unified per CDR3 protein, each entry keeping the most common DNA and genes. For this entry, the V and J calls and clone size follow TCRdb and not the study's own pipeline. Within this sample are around 440,000 distinct CDR3 sequences, with under 20% of them counted one time only. Clones ranked in the top ten supply 1% of the sample.

The source is a male donor with ankylosing spondylitis. Sequencing was performed on blood, either unsorted or a sorted T cell fraction (not recorded which). The chain employs TRBV6-4 and TRBJ1-2; a tentative D match to TRBD1 spans 6 bases. The sequenced DNA is TGTGCCATCGAGTCGTCCCGGACAGCATTTTCGTATGGCTACACCTTC. Its translation reads: CAIESSRTAFSYGYTF.